These 21 T cell receptor beta chains share one sample of origin, sequenced in a study of vaccination effects on CD4 cells after COVID-19. The repertoire was sequenced with immunoSEQ multiplex PCR; TCRdb's copy has only in-frame clones and lacks some. The profile shows around 68,000 clones, about four fifths of them singletons. ViraFEST used viral peptide pools to expand antigen-specific CD4+ T cells before sequencing. After around nine days in culture, the CD4+ T cells were isolated. According to the study, vaccine recipients showed no prior SARS-CoV-2 infection and negative nucleocapsid antibodies. These TCRs' antigens remain unknown. Sequences were derived from CD4+ T cells from PBMCs cultured with SARS-CoV-2 spike peptides, sampled before COVID-19 vaccination. These receptor sequences come from a human donor who received a COVID-19 vaccine.

The chain carries TRBV12-5 and TRBJ2-3; D perhaps matches TRBD1 (5 bases). CDR1 is LGHNT and CDR2 is FRNRAP in the germline V gene. This CDR3 contains 15 residues. V lost 5 bases to trimming and J lost 10 bases, with 22 bases between them. The chain's CDR3 is CASGGPRQGSLAQYF. CDR3 coding DNA: TGTGCTAGTGGTGGACCGCGCCAGGGATCTCTCGCGCAGTATTTT.

The chain is built from TRBV5-1 and TRBJ2-1; a weak D match, TRBD1 (5 bases). The V and J ends lost 0 bases and 4 bases respectively, with 14 bases between them. This CDR3 has 16 residues. Germline V gene lookup returns CDR1 SGHRS and CDR2 YFSETQ. The CDR3 nucleotides are TGCGCCAGCAGCTTGGCCGTAACAGGTCTATACAATGAGCAGTTCTTC. Translating it yields CASSLAVTGLYNEQFF.

V gene TRBV14 combines with J gene TRBJ1-6; D gene unclear. V lost 3 bases, J lost 4 bases, and 19 bases lay in between. This CDR3 region has 18 residues. The germline V gene encodes CDR1 SGHDN and CDR2 FVKESK. DNA of the CDR3: TGTGCCAGCAGCCAGCTCGAAGCCCATCTTTATTATAATTCACCCCTCCACTTT. This sequence encodes CASSQLEAHLYYNSPLHF.

This clone has a single count. This rearrangement joins TRBV27 to TRBJ1-5; D might be TRBD1 (5 bases). CDR1 and CDR2 (germline): MNHEY, SMNVEV (reference sequence). The CDR3 is made up of 17 amino acids. V was trimmed by 4 bases and J by 0 bases, leaving 16 bases between them. CDR3 sequence (DNA): TGTGCCAGCAGTTCCCTCCGGGACGGTGATAGCAATCAGCCCCAGCATTTT. This translates into CASSSLRDGDSNQPQHF.

V usage is TRBV24-1 and J usage is TRBJ2-1; TRBD2 might be the D (5 bases). CDR1 and CDR2 (germline): KGHDR, SFDVKD. Trimming shortened V by 3 bases and J by 7 bases, and 9 bases separated the two germline ends. The CDR3 is made up of 13 amino acids. CDR3 nucleotide sequence: TGTGCCACCAGTGATGGGTCGGGAAATGAGCAGTTCTTC. Protein product: CATSDGSGNEQFF.

The rearrangement links TRBV30 to TRBJ2-1; D is ambiguous. V lost 0 bases and J lost 4, with 4 bases in between. This CDR3 contains 12 residues. Germline V gene lookup returns CDR1 GTSNPN and CDR2 SVGIG (reference sequence). CDR3 sequence: CAWSVHYNEQFF. The CDR3 DNA sequence: TGTGCCTGGAGTGTACATTACAATGAGCAGTTCTTC.

This chain connects TRBV24-1 to TRBJ2-2; tentatively, D is TRBD2 (5 bases). Trimming took off 5 bases at V and 6 bases at J, with 9 bases between the two ends. Looked up from germline, CDR1 is KGHDR and CDR2 is SFDVKD. This CDR3 spans 13 amino acids. The CDR3 coding sequence is TGTGCCACCAGTGGACGAGGGTCCGGGGAGCTGTTTTTT. This translates into CATSGRGSGELFF.

The chain is built from TRBV6-6 and TRBJ2-6, with 7 bases aligning to TRBD1. V was pared by 6 bases and J by 2 bases, with 4 bases of the junction left unmatched. The germline V gene has CDR1 MNHNY and CDR2 SVGAGI (reference sequence). This CDR3 has 15 residues. CDR3 nucleotide sequence: TGTGCCAGCAGCCCACAGGGGACTGGGGCCAACGTCCTGACTTTC. Translation gives CASSPQGTGANVLTF.

The rearrangement joins TRBV29-1 to TRBJ1-3, with D perhaps matching TRBD1 (5 bases). Trimming took 7 bases from V and 6 from J, leaving 16 bases between them. The CDR3 covers 13 residues. CDR1 SQVTM and CDR2 ANQGSEA come from the germline V gene. The CDR3, as DNA: TGCAGCGCCCGGGGCTCAAACCAAAACACCATATATTTT. Translated, it gives CSARGSNQNTIYF.

V and J are TRBV21-1 and TRBJ2-2; TRBD2 is the table's D call, not checked against the DNA. TRBV21-1 is labeled a pseudogene. This CDR3 has 15 residues. This CDR3 reads CASSFSRLNTGELFF. The DNA of the CDR3 is TGTGCCAGCAGTTTCTCTCGTTTGAACACCGGGGAGCTGTTTTTT.

Worth noting for this clone: A junction boundary mismatches the germline segment, possibly from a read error. The CDR3: CASSLTAGAPYNEQFF. In nucleotides, the CDR3 is TGTGCCAGCAGCCTAACAGCGGGGGCCCCCTACAATGAGCAGTTCTTC. The V call is TRBV7-3, the J call TRBJ2-1, with 8 bases fitting TRBD2. The CDR3 loop spans 16 amino acids. Looked up from germline, CDR1 is SGHTA and CDR2 is FQGTGA.

The V gene is TRBV29-1, the J gene TRBJ1-2, with D uncertain. Germline values: CDR1 SQVTM, CDR2 ANQGSEA. V was trimmed by 6 bases and J by 3 bases, leaving 11 bases between them. The CDR3 extends over 12 amino acids. Here the CDR3 reads CSVADGHYGYTF. Written as DNA, the CDR3 is TGCAGCGTCGCGGACGGACACTATGGCTACACCTTC. Full variable domain (missing parts from reference TRBV29-1 and TRBJ1-2): SAVISQKPSRDICQRGTSLTIQCQVDSQVTMMFWYRQQPGQSLTLIATANQGSEATYESGFVIDKFPISRPNLTFSTLTVSNMSPEDSSIYLCSVADGHYGYTFGSGTRLTVV.

This rearrangement joins TRBV30 to TRBJ1-2; D is ambiguous. V gave up 4 bases and J gave up 6 bases, with 12 bases separating them. Germline assignment: CDR1 GTSNPN and CDR2 SVGIG (reference sequence). The CDR3 has 12 residues. The CDR3 DNA follows: TGTGCCTGGATCACCCCAGAACATGGCTACACCTTC. It codes for CAWITPEHGYTF.

The chain carries TRBV10-3 and TRBJ1-1, with D uncertain. The germline V gene has CDR1 ENHRY and CDR2 SYGVKD. The V gene lost 7 bases and the J gene lost 0 bases, with 9 bases spanning the gap. The CDR3 is 13 amino acids. Written as DNA, the CDR3 is TGTGCCATCAAAGGCCAGATGAACACTGAAGCTTTCTTT. This translates into CAIKGQMNTEAFF.

The chain couples TRBV4-3 to TRBJ1-2, with TRBD1 matching 7 bases. The CDR3 runs to 13 residues. Per the germline V gene, CDR1 is LGHNA and CDR2 is YSLEER. V dropped 3 bases and J dropped 8; count of bases not matched to a gene: 6. CDR3 coding DNA: TGCGCCAGCAGCCACCTCGACAGGGACGGCTACACCTTC. Its protein is CASSHLDRDGYTF.

The table lists this clone with a count of one. The chain joins TRBV28 to TRBJ1-2, with D hard to call. Per the germline V gene, CDR1 is MDHEN and CDR2 is SYDVKM. The CDR3 has 13 residues. V lost 10 bases and J 1 base, leaving 13 bases between the germline ends. This CDR3 is CATLLPVNYGYTF. The CDR3 region has the DNA TGTGCCACCCTTCTACCAGTTAACTATGGCTACACCTTC.

The V and J genes are TRBV19 and TRBJ1-6, with 7 positions matching TRBD1. CDR3 size: 14 residues. The V and J ends lost 6 bases and 1 base, in that order; junction bases with no gene match: 0. The germline gives CDR1 LNHDA, CDR2 SQIVND (reference sequence). CDR3 DNA: TGTGCCAGTAGCAGGGGGTCCTATAATTCACCCCTCCACTTT. It translates to CASSRGSYNSPLHF.

This clone was counted a single time. This chain links TRBV5-6 with TRBJ1-1, with TRBD1 identical over 7 bases. Looked up from germline, CDR1 is SGHDT and CDR2 is YYEEEE. The CDR3 is 15 residues long. V lost 6 bases, J lost 4 bases, and 12 bases stayed unmatched. The CDR3: CASTSLSGGGTEAFF. The CDR3 bases are TGTGCCAGCACCTCCTTATCAGGGGGGGGCACTGAAGCTTTCTTT. The whole variable domain, remainder taken from reference TRBV5-6 and TRBJ1-1, is DAGVTQSPTHLIKTRGQQVTLRCSPKSGHDTVSWYQQALGQGPQFIFQYYEEEERQRGNFPDRFSGHQFPNYSSELNVNALLLGDSALYLCASTSLSGGGTEAFFGQGTRLTVV.

The V call is TRBV7-2, the J call TRBJ1-1; D call uncertain. Germline V gives CDR1 SGHTA, CDR2 FQGNSA. V was cut by 2 bases and J by 1 base, with 8 bases left in between. This CDR3 comprises 14 residues. In DNA form, the CDR3 reads TGTGCCAGCAGCTTATATCGGACGAACACTGAAGCTTTCTTT. This translates into CASSLYRTNTEAFF.

V and J are TRBV6-5 and TRBJ1-2; 8 bases agree with TRBD1. After removal of 0 bases from V and 7 bases from J, the junction contained 7 bases not matched to a gene. Germline V gives CDR1 MNHEY, CDR2 SVGAGI. CDR3 length equals 15 residues. For the CDR3, the DNA is TGTGCCAGCAGTTACTCGAACAGGGGGGCTGGTGGCTACACCTTC. Protein: CASSYSNRGAGGYTF.

V and J are TRBV2 and TRBJ2-5; possible D gene TRBD2, 5 bases. Germline CDR1 SNHLY, CDR2 FYNNEI. The CDR3 is 14 residues long. Trimming took off 5 bases at V and 1 base at J, with 11 bases between the two ends. Here the CDR3 DNA reads TGTGCCAGCAGTCCCCGGGGTCTCCAAGAGACCCAGTACTTC. It yields the protein CASSPRGLQETQYF.